This is a list of T cell receptor beta chains from one sample in a study of read filtering for tumor transcriptome and immune sequencing. TCRdb analysed the reads with MiXCR anew, one entry per CDR3 protein. The data hold around 140,000 distinct CDR3 sequences, with about 13% observed a single time. The sequencing sample was made of a population of CD138-negative cells sorted from bone marrow. Receptors originate from a donor aged 40 or over with multiple myeloma. CDR3s include the opening cysteine and the closing phenylalanine or tryptophan. The D gene is left open where the match is weak. Clone size appears in some rows only: once, few, many, or a class for an expanded clone.

TRBJ2-3	TRBD2	many	TRBV11-2	15	TGTGCCAGCAGCTTGCAGAGCGGGGCCACAGATACGCAGTATTTT	CASSLQSGATDTQYF
TRBJ2-7	TRBD2	many	TRBV12-3/TRBV12-4	14	TGTGCCAGCAGCGTCGTGGAGCGGGAGGACGAGCAGTACTTC	CASSVVEREDEQYF
TRBJ2-3	-	many	TRBV7-9	11	TGTGCCAGCAGTCTCAAAGATACGCAGTATTTT	CASSLKDTQYF
TRBJ2-1	-	many	TRBV29-1	15	TGCAGCGCTCGGATGCCGGGACTTGCTTACAATGAGCAGTTCTTC	CSARMPGLAYNEQFF
TRBJ1-5	TRBD1	many	TRBV12-3/TRBV12-4	14	TGTGCCAGCAGTCCCCAACAGGGGATTCAGCCCCAGCATTTT	CASSPQQGIQPQHF
TRBJ2-3	-	few	TRBV29-1	12	TGCAGCGTTGACAAGGAATGGGATACGCAGTATTTT	CSVDKEWDTQYF
TRBJ2-2	-	many	TRBV9	16	TGTGCCAGCAGCGTAGGGGTAGCGGCGAACACCGGGGAGCTGTTTTTT	CASSVGVAANTGELFF
TRBJ2-1	-	many	TRBV24-1	16	TGTGCCACCAGTGATTTGCCCCTAGCAGCCCGCAATGAGCAGTTCTTC	CATSDLPLAARNEQFF
TRBJ1-4	-	many	TRBV30	14	TGTGCCTGTTATAGTGAACCCGGGAATGAAAAACTGTTTTTT	CACYSEPGNEKLFF
TRBJ2-7	TRBD2	-	TRBV6-2/TRBV6-3	14	TGTGCCACCATCGGACTAGCGGGAGTCAACGAGCAGTACTTC	CATIGLAGVNEQYF
TRBJ1-1	-	many	TRBV7-8	14	TGTGCCAGCAGCTTTGACCAGGGTTGGACTGAAGCTTTCTTT	CASSFDQGWTEAFF
TRBJ1-5	TRBD1	many	TRBV6-2/TRBV6-3	14	TGTGCCAGCACCCCCGACAGGGTGAATCAGCCCCAGCATTTT	CASTPDRVNQPQHF
TRBJ2-5	TRBD1	many	TRBV6-5	14	TGTGCCAGCACCTGGGACAGAACCCAAGAGACCCAGTACTTC	CASTWDRTQETQYF
TRBJ1-1	-	many	TRBV3-1	15	TGTGCCAGCAGCCATGTCGAAAGGGGTCCCTTTGAAGCCTTCTTT	CASSHVERGPFEAFF
TRBJ2-3	TRBD2	-	TRBV27	17	TGTGCCAGCAGTTCGGGACTAGCGGGAGTTGGCACAGATACGCAGTATTTT	CASSSGLAGVGTDTQYF
TRBJ2-1	TRBD2	many	TRBV11-3	16	TGTGCCAGCAGCACCACCGGGACTAGCGGGATCCATGAGCAGTTCTTC	CASSTTGTSGIHEQFF
TRBJ2-5	-	-	TRBV28	14	TGTGCCAGCAGTGTTCCGCAGGGCCGAGAGACCCAGTACTTC	CASSVPQGRETQYF
TRBJ1-5	-	many	TRBV7-8	17	TGTGCCAGCAGCTTCTTTGGTAGCAGGGCAGCGAATCAGCCCCAGCATTTT	CASSFFGSRAANQPQHF
TRBJ2-3	-	many	TRBV20-1	14	TGCAGTGCTAGACCCCTCGGGTGGGAGGATACGCAGTATTTT	CSARPLGWEDTQYF
TRBJ2-7	TRBD1	-	TRBV19	13	TGTGCCACCCGGACAGGCGAAAGAAACGAGCAGTACTTC	CATRTGERNEQYF
TRBJ2-1	-	many	TRBV12-3/TRBV12-4	13	TGTGCCAGCAGTTTCGGGCTAGCTTATGAGCAGTTCTTC	CASSFGLAYEQFF
TRBJ2-7	TRBD2	many	TRBV7-9	15	TGTGCCAGCAGCTTAGGCGGGGGGGACCAACGCGAGCAGTACTTC	CASSLGGGDQREQYF
TRBJ1-1	-	many	TRBV5-6	16	TGTGCCAGCAGCTTGGCCGCGCGCGGGATCAACACTGAAGCTTTCTTT	CASSLAARGINTEAFF
TRBJ2-1	TRBD2	many	TRBV12-3/TRBV12-4	18	TGTGCCAGCAGTTTAAGACTAGCGGGAATACGGGGGCACAATGAGCAGTTCTTC	CASSLRLAGIRGHNEQFF
TRBJ1-4	-	many	TRBV3-1	12	TGTGCCAGCAGCCTCGAGGAGGAAAAACTGTTTTTT	CASSLEEEKLFF
TRBJ2-2	TRBD1	many	TRBV2	14	TGTGCCAGCGCGGGACAGGGAAATGGCGGGGAGCTGTTTTTT	CASAGQGNGGELFF
TRBJ1-1	TRBD1	many	TRBV18	15	TGTGCCAGCTCACCCTGGGGGACAGCGAACACTGAAGCTTTCTTT	CASSPWGTANTEAFF
TRBJ2-7	-	-	TRBV27	13	TGTGCCAGCGCGGGACATGTCTCCTACGAGCAGTACTTC	CASAGHVSYEQYF
TRBJ2-1	-	few	TRBV5-1	13	TGCGCCAGCAGCTCACAAAATAGCAATGAGCAGTTCTTC	CASSSQNSNEQFF
TRBJ1-5	-	-	TRBV6-1	16	TGTGCCAGCAGTTTCCGAGTCGCAACAGACAATCAGCCCCAGCATTTT	CASSFRVATDNQPQHF
TRBJ2-1	-	-	TRBV11-3	15	TGTGCCAGCAGCTCAGTAGCGGTAACCTACAATGAGCAGTTCTTC	CASSSVAVTYNEQFF
TRBJ2-1	-	many	TRBV14	15	TGTGCCAGCAGCCACCAAGCGGTCTACTACAATGAGCAGTTCTTC	CASSHQAVYYNEQFF
TRBJ2-3	-	-	TRBV5-1	14	TGCGCCAGCAGCTTGGGGGGTTATCTAGATACGCAGTATTTT	CASSLGGYLDTQYF
TRBJ2-7	TRBD2	many	TRBV4-3	16	TGCGCCAGCAGCCAAGATCTAGCGGGGAGCTCCTACGAGCAGTACTTC	CASSQDLAGSSYEQYF
TRBJ2-7	TRBD2	few	TRBV7-9	18	TGTGCCAGCAGCTTAGCTCGCAGGGCTAGCGGGAGTGGGTACGAGCAGTACTTC	CASSLARRASGSGYEQYF
TRBJ2-7	-	many	TRBV19	15	TGTGCCACCAGCCCCACATTGGGAGGACCCTACGAGCAGTACTTC	CATSPTLGGPYEQYF
TRBJ2-1	TRBD2	many	TRBV12-5	18	TGTGCTAGTGGTTCCCTCCCCTCCGTGGCGGGAGAGGGGAATGAGCAGTTCTTC	CASGSLPSVAGEGNEQFF
TRBJ1-5	TRBD1	many	TRBV12-3/TRBV12-4	15	TGTGCCAGCAGTCCGGGACAGGCAAGCAATCAGCCCCAGCATTTT	CASSPGQASNQPQHF
TRBJ2-1	TRBD2	many	TRBV11-2	15	TGTGCCAGCAGCTTAAGGGGGACTAGCGGGGATGAGCAGTTCTTC	CASSLRGTSGDEQFF
TRBJ2-7	-	many	TRBV20-1	13	TGCAGTGCTAGAGATCCCGGCAGATCCGAGCAGTACTTC	CSARDPGRSEQYF
TRBJ2-7	-	many	TRBV7-9	14	TGTGCCAGCAGCTCCGACAGGAGCTCCTACGAGCAGTACTTC	CASSSDRSSYEQYF
TRBJ2-7	-	many	TRBV4-2	12	TGTGCCAGCGAAGGTGGTGCGCACGAGCAGTACTTC	CASEGGAHEQYF
TRBJ1-3	-	few	TRBV12-3/TRBV12-4	13	TGTGCCAGCAGCACGGGAGGTGGAAACACCATATATTTT	CASSTGGGNTIYF
TRBJ2-7	TRBD2	few	TRBV19	15	TGTGCCAGTAGTAGAAAGCGGGAAAATACCTACGAGCAGTACTTC	CASSRKRENTYEQYF
TRBJ1-5	-	many	TRBV20-1	14	TGCAGTGCTCGCGGGGAGATGATGGGGCAGCCCCAGCATTTT	CSARGEMMGQPQHF
TRBJ1-5	TRBD1	many	TRBV7-2	15	TGTGCCAGCAGCCGTGGACAGGGGGCTGTTCAGCCCCAGCATTTT	CASSRGQGAVQPQHF
TRBJ1-5	TRBD1	many	TRBV29-1	13	TGCAGCGTTCGGACAGGGACGGGGCAGCCCCAGCATTTT	CSVRTGTGQPQHF
TRBJ2-2	-	many	TRBV11-3	14	TGTGCCAGCAGGACCGGGGGTGGCACCGGGGAGCTGTTTTTT	CASRTGGGTGELFF
TRBJ2-1	TRBD1	many	TRBV5-4	13	TGTGCCAGCAGGGAACAGGGGTACAATGAGCAGTTCTTC	CASREQGYNEQFF
TRBJ2-7	-	many	TRBV6-6	11	TGTGCCAGCAGTTACGGGCAGAGGCAGTACTTC	CASSYGQRQYF
TRBJ1-5	-	few	TRBV29-1	15	TGCAGCGTTAGTGACGGGTTTTTAGGCAATCAGCCCCAGCATTTT	CSVSDGFLGNQPQHF
TRBJ2-1	-	few	TRBV9	15	TGTGCCAGCAGCGATCCGGGACGCAACTACAATGAGCAGTTCTTC	CASSDPGRNYNEQFF